This TCR beta chain is drawn from a study of OX40 agonist ivuxolimab in advanced cancers. Study in general: The drug used for patients, ivuxolimab, was an agonistic anti-OX40 (CD134) antibody.

The CDR3 has 16 residues. Germline lookup yields CDR1 MGHRA and CDR2 YSYEKL. Trimming took 4 bases from V and 4 from J, leaving 19 bases between them. Assay used: immunoSEQ multiplex PCR; TCRdb lists only in-frame clones, some missing. The sample records roughly 26,000 clones, 76% being singletons. By share of the sample, this clone is medium-sized. The origin of this receptor is an adult with an advanced solid tumor such as melanoma, head and neck, liver or kidney cancer. The V call is TRBV4-1, the J call TRBJ1-1; D unresolved. The sequences come from CD4+ or CD8+ T cells sorted from blood, collected in a trial of the OX40 agonist ivuxolimab. CDR3 in DNA: TGCGCCAGCAGCCCATACGACATGGGCTTCGGCACTGAAGCTTTCTTT. Translating it yields CASSPYDMGFGTEAFF.